These T cell receptor beta chains were read from a single sample in a study of blood T cell repertoires in COVID-19. Sequenced by immunoSEQ multiplex PCR; TCRdb stores in-frame clones only, minus some. The table has tens of thousands of clones, 70% to 85% seen once. The sequencing input was peripheral blood. Receptors were obtained from a man aged 45 to 65 with acute or convalescent COVID-19. Each CDR3 is given with its conserved first and last residue. The order of the fields is V gene, D gene, clone size, J gene, CDR3 protein, CDR3 DNA. D genes are given only for firm matches. Expanded clones are given a class, and other clones once, few, many or no size at all.

v_call: TRBV4-1; d_call: -; clone_size: once; j_call: TRBJ1-1; cdr3_aa: CASSQKEGGTEAFF; cdr3_nt: TGCGCCAGCAGCCAAAAGGAGGGAGGTACTGAAGCTTTCTTT
v_call: TRBV11-1; d_call: -; clone_size: -; j_call: TRBJ2-1; cdr3_aa: CASSLAGRTYNEQFF; cdr3_nt: TGTGCCAGCAGCTTAGCGGGGAGAACCTACAATGAGCAGTTCTTC
v_call: TRBV6-5; d_call: TRBD1; clone_size: -; j_call: TRBJ2-1; cdr3_aa: CASSYSRTGGLGEQFF; cdr3_nt: TGTGCCAGCAGTTACTCGCGGACAGGGGGCTTGGGTGAGCAGTTCTTC
v_call: TRBV5-1; d_call: TRBD2; clone_size: -; j_call: TRBJ2-3; cdr3_aa: CASSPPTSGGLASTDTQYF; cdr3_nt: TGCGCCAGCAGCCCACCGACTAGCGGGGGGTTGGCGAGCACAGATACGCAGTATTTT
v_call: TRBV7-3; d_call: -; clone_size: -; j_call: TRBJ1-6; cdr3_aa: CASSLDINSPLHF; cdr3_nt: TGTGCCAGCAGCTTAGACATTAATTCACCCCTCCACTTT
v_call: TRBV5-1; d_call: -; clone_size: -; j_call: TRBJ1-6; cdr3_aa: CASSRTGPGDNSPLHF; cdr3_nt: TGCGCCAGCAGCCGCACAGGGCCCGGGGATAATTCACCCCTCCACTTT
v_call: TRBV5-4; d_call: TRBD2; clone_size: -; j_call: TRBJ2-7; cdr3_aa: CASSWGRGGTYEQYF; cdr3_nt: TGTGCCAGCAGCTGGGGCCGGGGGGGCACCTACGAGCAGTACTTC
v_call: TRBV29-1; d_call: TRBD1; clone_size: -; j_call: TRBJ2-5; cdr3_aa: CSVEGGWTGGETQYF; cdr3_nt: TGCAGCGTTGAAGGGGGTTGGACAGGGGGAGAGACCCAGTACTTC
v_call: TRBV13; d_call: -; clone_size: -; j_call: TRBJ2-1; cdr3_aa: CASSRSWTDHNEQFF; cdr3_nt: TGTGCCAGCAGCCGTTCCTGGACAGACCACAATGAGCAGTTCTTC
v_call: TRBV29-1; d_call: -; clone_size: -; j_call: TRBJ1-2; cdr3_aa: CSVGRGGSLSYGYTF; cdr3_nt: TGCAGCGTTGGAAGAGGTGGCAGCCTTTCCTATGGCTACACCTTC
v_call: TRBV2; d_call: -; clone_size: -; j_call: TRBJ1-1; cdr3_aa: CASSEAVNRILNTEAFF; cdr3_nt: TGTGCCAGCAGTGAAGCGGTGAACAGAATACTGAACACTGAAGCTTTCTTT
v_call: TRBV30; d_call: TRBD1; clone_size: -; j_call: TRBJ1-2; cdr3_aa: CAGWDSSNYGYTF; cdr3_nt: TGTGCCGGTTGGGACAGCTCTAACTATGGCTACACCTTC
v_call: TRBV10-2; d_call: TRBD1; clone_size: few; j_call: TRBJ1-2; cdr3_aa: CASNPGQGANYGYTF; cdr3_nt: TGCGCCAGCAATCCTGGACAGGGGGCCAACTATGGCTACACCTTC
v_call: TRBV9; d_call: TRBD2; clone_size: once; j_call: TRBJ2-7; cdr3_aa: CASSVGGGRAEAQYF; cdr3_nt: TGTGCCAGCAGCGTAGGGGGCGGGAGGGCGGAAGCGCAGTACTTC
v_call: TRBV14; d_call: TRBD1; clone_size: -; j_call: TRBJ1-2; cdr3_aa: CASSQIRTGYYGYTF; cdr3_nt: TGTGCCAGCAGCCAAATCCGGACAGGGTATTATGGCTACACCTTC
v_call: TRBV5-1; d_call: TRBD1; clone_size: once; j_call: TRBJ1-1; cdr3_aa: CASRETGWNTEAFF; cdr3_nt: TGCGCCAGCAGAGAGACAGGGTGGAACACTGAAGCTTTCTTT
v_call: TRBV24-1; d_call: -; clone_size: -; j_call: TRBJ2-7; cdr3_aa: CATSDRSGGVHEQYF; cdr3_nt: TGTGCCACCAGTGATCGGTCCGGGGGAGTCCACGAGCAGTACTTC
v_call: TRBV28; d_call: -; clone_size: -; j_call: TRBJ1-2; cdr3_aa: CASSIPTAPYGYTF; cdr3_nt: TGTGCCAGCAGCATACCGACAGCCCCCTATGGCTACACCTTC
v_call: TRBV6-2/TRBV6-3; d_call: TRBD2; clone_size: -; j_call: TRBJ2-3; cdr3_aa: CASSSGGGSTDTQYF; cdr3_nt: TGTGCCAGCAGTTCGGGCGGGGGAAGCACAGATACGCAGTATTTT
v_call: TRBV14; d_call: TRBD2; clone_size: -; j_call: TRBJ2-1; cdr3_aa: CASSQAGLADYNEQFF; cdr3_nt: TGTGCCAGCAGCCAAGCGGGACTAGCGGACTACAATGAGCAGTTCTTC
v_call: TRBV19; d_call: TRBD1; clone_size: -; j_call: TRBJ1-2; cdr3_aa: CASSPDRNYGYTF; cdr3_nt: TGTGCCAGTAGTCCGGACAGGAACTATGGCTACACCTTC
v_call: TRBV3-1/TRBV3-2; d_call: -; clone_size: -; j_call: TRBJ2-5; cdr3_aa: CASSQARETQYF; cdr3_nt: TGTGCCAGCAGCCAAGCGCGGGAGACCCAGTACTTC
v_call: TRBV4-1; d_call: TRBD2; clone_size: -; j_call: TRBJ2-1; cdr3_aa: CASSQVALAGKNNEQFF; cdr3_nt: TGCGCCAGCAGCCAAGTGGCACTAGCGGGGAAGAACAATGAGCAGTTCTTC
v_call: TRBV19; d_call: -; clone_size: once; j_call: TRBJ1-5; cdr3_aa: CASSIGEGLSQPQHF; cdr3_nt: TGTGCCAGTAGTATCGGGGAGGGCCTCAGTCAGCCCCAGCATTTT
v_call: TRBV7-8; d_call: -; clone_size: -; j_call: TRBJ2-7; cdr3_aa: CASSLAQGLSYEQYF; cdr3_nt: TGTGCCAGCAGCTTAGCCCAGGGGCTTTCCTACGAGCAGTACTTC
v_call: TRBV21-1; d_call: -; clone_size: -; j_call: TRBJ1-2; cdr3_aa: CASSKGERGFYGYTF; cdr3_nt: TGTGCCAGCAGCAAAGGGGAAAGGGGCTTTTATGGCTACACCTTC
v_call: TRBV2; d_call: TRBD2; clone_size: -; j_call: TRBJ2-2; cdr3_aa: CASSVGLSGGTNTGELFF; cdr3_nt: TGTGCCAGCAGTGTAGGTTTGAGCGGGGGTACGAACACCGGGGAGCTGTTTTTT
v_call: TRBV24-1; d_call: -; clone_size: -; j_call: TRBJ2-1; cdr3_aa: CATSGTSLSSYNEQFF; cdr3_nt: TGTGCCACCAGTGGTACTAGTTTGAGCTCCTACAATGAGCAGTTCTTC